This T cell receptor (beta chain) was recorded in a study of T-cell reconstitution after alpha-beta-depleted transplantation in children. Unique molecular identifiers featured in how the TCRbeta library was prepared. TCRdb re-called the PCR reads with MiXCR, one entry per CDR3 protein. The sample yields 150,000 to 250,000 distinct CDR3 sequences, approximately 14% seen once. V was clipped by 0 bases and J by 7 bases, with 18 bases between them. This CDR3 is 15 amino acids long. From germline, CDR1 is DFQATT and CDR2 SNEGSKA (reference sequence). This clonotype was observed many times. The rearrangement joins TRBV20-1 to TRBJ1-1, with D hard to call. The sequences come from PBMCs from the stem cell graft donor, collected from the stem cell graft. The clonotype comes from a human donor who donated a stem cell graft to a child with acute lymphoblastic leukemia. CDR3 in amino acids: CSARERFRTGLEAFF. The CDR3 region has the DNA TGCAGTGCTAGAGAGCGGTTCCGGACCGGCCTTGAAGCTTTCTTT.